Listed below are T cell receptor beta chains from one sample, sequenced in a study of T cell responses to AZD1222 COVID-19 vaccine. TCRdb keeps only in-frame clones here, not all; method: immunoSEQ multiplex PCR. The table includes about 180,000 clones, 88% detected once. The sequencing used peripheral blood, collected on day 0 of AZD1222 vaccination. The receptors shown here come from an adult in good health. CDR3s include the opening cysteine and the closing phenylalanine or tryptophan.

J gene | CDR3 length | V gene | CDR3 protein
TRBJ2-5 | 16 | TRBV9 | CASSVEGQGVIKTQYF
TRBJ2-6 | 14 | TRBV6-5 | CALKGGAGANVLTF
TRBJ2-6 | 18 | TRBV18 | CASSLTGTGGTGANVLTF
TRBJ2-5 | 16 | TRBV7-2 | CASSLAPLLGGETQYF
TRBJ2-3 | 16 | TRBV4-2 | CASSQDFLAGADTQYF
TRBJ1-6 | 14 | TRBV10-3 | CAISRGAPHSPLHF
TRBJ1-5 | 16 | TRBV20-1 | CSASYEGQGTNQPQHF
TRBJ1-1 | 13 | TRBV21-1 | CASSTRGCSEAFF
TRBJ2-2 | 16 | TRBV2 | CASSDGDRGITGELFF
TRBJ1-2 | 16 | TRBV4-2 | CASSQGGKQGASGYTF
TRBJ2-1 | 13 | TRBV2 | CASSKESYNEQFF
TRBJ1-5 | 14 | TRBV19 | CASSYKLSNQPQHF
TRBJ2-7 | 11 | TRBV29-1 | CSAELSYEQYF
TRBJ1-1 | 12 | TRBV12-3/TRBV12-4 | CASRQGPLEAFF
TRBJ1-2 | 16 | TRBV27 | CASSGEDRRYGYGYTF
TRBJ2-7 | 12 | TRBV29-1 | CSVVGGSYEQYF
TRBJ1-2 | 8 | TRBV30 | CAWGGYTF
TRBJ1-6 | 14 | TRBV7-8 | CASSLGGRQSPLHF
TRBJ2-7 | 13 | TRBV7-2 | CASSSLGGREQYF
TRBJ1-2 | 15 | TRBV9 | CASSVAEGADYGYTF
TRBJ1-6 | 14 | TRBV9 | CASRGTGRDSPLHF
TRBJ2-3 | 19 | TRBV4-2 | CASSQELGPTLHQTDTQYF
TRBJ2-3 | 14 | TRBV5-4 | CASSLIDSTDTQYF
TRBJ1-5 | 15 | TRBV7-2 | CASSLGIGGHQPQHF
TRBJ2-7 | 15 | TRBV27 | CASSLVGRNNYEQYF
TRBJ1-3 | 15 | TRBV28 | CASSPWDPLRNTIYF
TRBJ2-3 | 14 | TRBV18 | CASSQDRAADTQYF
TRBJ2-5 | 13 | TRBV5-5 | CASSLLGSETQYF
TRBJ1-4 | 15 | TRBV5-1 | CASSRPDRVGEKLFF
TRBJ1-2 | 15 | TRBV6-5 | CASSSWDRRGYGYTF
TRBJ1-5 | 17 | TRBV7-2 | CASSLSLGSDSNQPQHF
TRBJ2-7 | 12 | TRBV10-3 | CAISELNYEQYF
TRBJ1-1 | 15 | TRBV7-6 | CASSLDDPRVPKAFF
TRBJ2-3 | 13 | TRBV7-3 | CASSPGPTDTQYF
TRBJ1-5 | 14 | TRBV30 | CAWSGNRVNQPQHF
TRBJ2-4 | 13 | TRBV9 | CASSEGQRNIQYF